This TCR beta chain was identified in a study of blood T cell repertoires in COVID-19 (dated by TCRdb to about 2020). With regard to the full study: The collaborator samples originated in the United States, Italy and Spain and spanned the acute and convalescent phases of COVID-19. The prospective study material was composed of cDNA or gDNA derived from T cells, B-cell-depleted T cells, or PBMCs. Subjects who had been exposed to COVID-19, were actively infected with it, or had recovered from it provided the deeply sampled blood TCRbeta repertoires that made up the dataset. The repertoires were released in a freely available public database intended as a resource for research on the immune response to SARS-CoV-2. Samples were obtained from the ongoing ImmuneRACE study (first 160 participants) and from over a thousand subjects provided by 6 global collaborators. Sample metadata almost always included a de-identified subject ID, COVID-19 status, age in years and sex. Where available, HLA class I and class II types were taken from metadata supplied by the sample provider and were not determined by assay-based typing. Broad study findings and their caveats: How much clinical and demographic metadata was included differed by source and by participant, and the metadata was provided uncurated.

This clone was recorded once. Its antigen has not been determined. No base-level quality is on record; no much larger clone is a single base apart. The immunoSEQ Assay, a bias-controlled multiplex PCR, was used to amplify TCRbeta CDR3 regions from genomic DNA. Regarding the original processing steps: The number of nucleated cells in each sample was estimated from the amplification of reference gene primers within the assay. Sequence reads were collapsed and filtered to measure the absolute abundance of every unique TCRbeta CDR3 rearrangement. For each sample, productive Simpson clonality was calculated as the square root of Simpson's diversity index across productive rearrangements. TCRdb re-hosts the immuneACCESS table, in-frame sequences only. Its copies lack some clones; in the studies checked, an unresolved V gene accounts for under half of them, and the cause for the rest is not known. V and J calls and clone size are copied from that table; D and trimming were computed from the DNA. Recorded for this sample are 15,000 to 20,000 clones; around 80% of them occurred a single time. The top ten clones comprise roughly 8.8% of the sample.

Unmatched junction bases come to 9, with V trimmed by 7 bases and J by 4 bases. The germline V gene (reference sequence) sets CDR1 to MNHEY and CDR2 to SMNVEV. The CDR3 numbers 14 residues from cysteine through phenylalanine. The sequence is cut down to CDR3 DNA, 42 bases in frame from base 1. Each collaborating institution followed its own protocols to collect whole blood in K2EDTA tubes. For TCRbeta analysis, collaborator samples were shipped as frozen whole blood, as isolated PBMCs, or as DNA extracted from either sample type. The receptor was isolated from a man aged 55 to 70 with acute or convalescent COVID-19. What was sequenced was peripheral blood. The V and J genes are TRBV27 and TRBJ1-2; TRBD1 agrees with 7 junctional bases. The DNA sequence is TGTGCCAGCACTCCCACAGGGGCTCCCTATGGCTACACCTTC. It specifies CASTPTGAPYGYTF.